The 3 T cell receptor beta chains in this list originate from one sample, sequenced in a study of blood T cell repertoires in COVID-19. Libraries were prepared by immunoSEQ multiplex PCR; TCRdb keeps only in-frame clonotypes and omits some of them. In the table there are 55,000 to 80,000 clones, around four fifths of which are singletons. The sample taken for sequencing was peripheral blood. The receptors were gathered from a man aged 50 to 60 with active COVID-19.

The genes are TRBV28 and TRBJ1-5; 8 nucleotides agree with TRBD1. The germline gives CDR1 MDHEN, CDR2 SYDVKM. V dropped 10 bases and J dropped 5; count of bases not matched to a gene: 19. CDR3 size: 17 residues. The CDR3 DNA reads as TGTGCCACCCAACCAATTCAGGGGGCATTGAGGTATCAGCCCCAGCATTTT. Protein: CATQPIQGALRYQPQHF.

This chain links TRBV11-1 with TRBJ2-7, with 11 nucleotides matching TRBD2. Unmatched junction bases numbered 7, after V lost 6 bases and J lost 6 bases. The CDR3 totals 14 residues. Germline V CDR1 and CDR2: SGHAT, FQDESV (reference sequence). The CDR3 region is CASSQSTSGVEQYF. CDR3 nucleotides: TGTGCCAGCAGTCAATCGACTAGCGGGGTCGAGCAGTACTTC.

This clone was counted a single time. This chain uses TRBV27 with TRBJ1-4, with TRBD1 matching over 8 bases. Per germline, CDR1 MNHEY and CDR2 SMNVEV (reference sequence). The CDR3 sequence is 16 residues long. V dropped 6 bases and J dropped 5; count of bases not matched to a gene: 11. This CDR3 reads CASSWGTGRGNEKLFF. CDR3 coding DNA: TGTGCCAGCAGCTGGGGGACAGGCCGTGGGAATGAAAAACTGTTTTTT.